This section outlines one TCR beta chain sequence together with its context. These data originate in a study of blood T cells in healthy people across ages. Whole-study context: T cells yielded about one barcoded beta molecule per two cells through template switching.

Alongside a J-beta primer mix, a sample-barcoded 5' primer served in a second PCR lasting roughly 6 to 12 cycles. TCRdb re-called the 5' RACE reads with MiXCR, one entry per CDR3 protein. The table lists approximately 700,000 distinct CDR3 sequences, about 34% of them singletons, with 15% in the top ten. The CDR3 contains 15 residues. Germline V CDR1 and CDR2: MDHEN, SYDVKM. Trimming took 6 bases from V and 4 from J; bases not matched to a gene: 9. The chain uses TRBV28 and TRBJ1-5, with TRBD1 matching over 7 bases. This TCR derives from a woman aged 80 or over in good health. What was sequenced was blood. CDR3 amino acids: CASRRGEQGNQPQHF. CDR3 nucleotides: TGTGCCAGCAGACGAGGGGAACAGGGGAATCAGCCCCAGCATTTT. Together with reference TRBV28 and TRBJ1-5, the CDR3 gives the full variable domain: DVKVTQSSRYLVKRTGEKVFLECVQDMDHENMFWYRQDPGLGLRLIYFSYDVKMKEKGDIPEGYSVSREKKERFSLILESASTNQTSMYLCASRRGEQGNQPQHFGDGTRLSIL.